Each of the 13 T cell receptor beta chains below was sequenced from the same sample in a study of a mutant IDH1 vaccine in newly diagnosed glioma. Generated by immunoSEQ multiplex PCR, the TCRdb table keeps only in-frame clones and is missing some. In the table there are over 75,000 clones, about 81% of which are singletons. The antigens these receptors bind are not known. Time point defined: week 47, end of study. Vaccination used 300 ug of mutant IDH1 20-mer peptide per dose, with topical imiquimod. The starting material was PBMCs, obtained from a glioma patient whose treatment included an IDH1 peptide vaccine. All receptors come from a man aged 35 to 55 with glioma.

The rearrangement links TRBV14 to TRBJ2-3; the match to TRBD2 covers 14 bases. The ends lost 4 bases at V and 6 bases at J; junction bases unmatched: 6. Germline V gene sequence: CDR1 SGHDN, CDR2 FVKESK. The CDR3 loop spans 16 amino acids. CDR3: CASSPRLAGGSDTQYF. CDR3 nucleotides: TGTGCCAGCAGCCCTCGACTAGCGGGGGGGTCGGATACGCAGTATTTT.

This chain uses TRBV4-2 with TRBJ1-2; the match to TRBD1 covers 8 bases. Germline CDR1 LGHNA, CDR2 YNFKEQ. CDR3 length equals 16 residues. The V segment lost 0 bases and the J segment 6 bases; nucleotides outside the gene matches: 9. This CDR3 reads CASSQDNGQGVNGYTF. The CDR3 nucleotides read TGTGCCAGCAGCCAAGATAACGGACAGGGCGTGAATGGCTACACCTTC.

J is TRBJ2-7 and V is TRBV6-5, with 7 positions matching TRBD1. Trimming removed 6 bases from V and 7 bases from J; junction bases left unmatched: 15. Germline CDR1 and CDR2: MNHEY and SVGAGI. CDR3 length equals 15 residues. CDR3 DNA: TGTGCCAGCAGCCTCACAGGGGCGCGCCTGGAGGAGCAGTACTTC. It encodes CASSLTGARLEEQYF.

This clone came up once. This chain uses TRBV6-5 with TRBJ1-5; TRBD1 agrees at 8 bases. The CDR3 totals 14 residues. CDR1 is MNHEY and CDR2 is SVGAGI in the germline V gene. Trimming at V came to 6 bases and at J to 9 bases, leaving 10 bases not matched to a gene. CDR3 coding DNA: TGTGCCAGCAGACCGACAGGGGCAGGGGGGCCCCAGCATTTT. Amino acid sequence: CASRPTGAGGPQHF.

The CDR3, as DNA: TGTGCCAGCAGCCAAGCCAGGTCCTACGAGCAGTACTTC. It yields the protein CASSQARSYEQYF. V and J are TRBV4-2 and TRBJ2-7; D not resolved. The CDR3 has 13 residues. Germline V gene data show CDR1 as LGHNA and CDR2 as YNFKEQ. The V and J ends lost 1 base and 1 base respectively, with 5 bases between them.

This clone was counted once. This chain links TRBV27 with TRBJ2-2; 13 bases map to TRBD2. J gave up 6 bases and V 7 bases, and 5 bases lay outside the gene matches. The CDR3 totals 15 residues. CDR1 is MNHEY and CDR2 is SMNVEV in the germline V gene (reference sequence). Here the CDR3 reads CASILTSGGSGELFF. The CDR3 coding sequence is TGTGCCAGCATCCTGACTAGCGGGGGGTCCGGGGAGCTGTTTTTT.

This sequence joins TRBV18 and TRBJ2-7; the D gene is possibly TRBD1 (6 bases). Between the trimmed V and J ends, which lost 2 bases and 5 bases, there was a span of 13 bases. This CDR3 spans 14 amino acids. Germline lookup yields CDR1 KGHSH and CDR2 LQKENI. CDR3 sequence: CASSPGMDSNEQYF. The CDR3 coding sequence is TGTGCCAGCTCACCAGGAATGGACAGTAACGAGCAGTACTTC.

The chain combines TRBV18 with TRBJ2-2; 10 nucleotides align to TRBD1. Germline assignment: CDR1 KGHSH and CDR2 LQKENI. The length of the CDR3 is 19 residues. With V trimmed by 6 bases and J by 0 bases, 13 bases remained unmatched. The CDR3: CASSLGPTGGSSNTGELFF. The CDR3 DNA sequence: TGTGCCAGCTCCCTGGGCCCGACAGGGGGCAGCTCGAACACCGGGGAGCTGTTTTTT.

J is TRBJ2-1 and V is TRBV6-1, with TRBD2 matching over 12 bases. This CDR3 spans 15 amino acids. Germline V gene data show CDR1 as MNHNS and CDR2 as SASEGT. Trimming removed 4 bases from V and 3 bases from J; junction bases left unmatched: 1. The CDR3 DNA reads TGTGCCAGCAGTGGACTAGCGGGAGTCTACAATGAGCAGTTCTTC. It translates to CASSGLAGVYNEQFF.

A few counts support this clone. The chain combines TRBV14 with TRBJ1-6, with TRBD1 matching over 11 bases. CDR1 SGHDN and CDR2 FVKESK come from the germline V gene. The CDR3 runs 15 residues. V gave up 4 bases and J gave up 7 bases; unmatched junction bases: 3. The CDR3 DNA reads TGTGCCAGCAGCCGGACAGGGGGCGGGAATTCACCCCTCCACTTT. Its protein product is CASSRTGGGNSPLHF.

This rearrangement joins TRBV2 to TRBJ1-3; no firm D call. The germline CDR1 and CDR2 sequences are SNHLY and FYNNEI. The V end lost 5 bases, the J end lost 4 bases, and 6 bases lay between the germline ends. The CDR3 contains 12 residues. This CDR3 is CASSTLGNTIYF. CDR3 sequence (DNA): TGTGCCAGCAGTACCCTAGGAAACACCATATATTTT.

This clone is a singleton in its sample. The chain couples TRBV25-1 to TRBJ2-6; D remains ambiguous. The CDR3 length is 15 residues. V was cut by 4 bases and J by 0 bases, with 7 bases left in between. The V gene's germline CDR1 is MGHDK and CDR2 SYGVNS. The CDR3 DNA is TGTGCCAGCAGTGGTGGATACTCTGGGGCCAACGTCCTGACTTTC. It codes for CASSGGYSGANVLTF.

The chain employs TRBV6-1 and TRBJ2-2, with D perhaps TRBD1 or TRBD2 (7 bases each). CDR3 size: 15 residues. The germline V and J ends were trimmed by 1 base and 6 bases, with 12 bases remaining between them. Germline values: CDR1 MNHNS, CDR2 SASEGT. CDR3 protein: CASSEVAGGAGELFF. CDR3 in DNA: TGTGCCAGCAGTGAAGTAGCAGGGGGGGCCGGGGAGCTGTTTTTT.